This T cell receptor (beta chain) is drawn from a study of T cell responses to AZD1222 COVID-19 vaccine. Whole-study results and caveats: Donor demographics were predominantly white British with a female majority; clonal diversity may be underestimated.

Concerning this clone itself: Antigen specificity is unknown.

Assay used: immunoSEQ multiplex PCR; TCRdb lists only in-frame clones, some missing. This table holds some 150,000 clones, around 90% found once. This CDR3 spans 14 amino acids. The germline gives CDR1 MNHEY, CDR2 SVGAGI. V trimming: 10 bases; J trimming: 9 bases; junction bases outside the gene matches: 17. Second-dose timings of about 4 or about 12 weeks were pooled. J is TRBJ1-1 and V is TRBV6-5; 7 nucleotides align to TRBD1. The sample here was peripheral blood, taken 28 days after the second AZD1222 dose. This TCR was recovered from an adult who received the AZD1222 COVID-19 vaccine. CDR3 loop: CATKTGTAPTKAFF. CDR3 DNA sequence: TGTGCCACCAAAACCGGGACAGCCCCTACCAAAGCTTTCTTT.